This T cell receptor (beta chain) was identified during a study of brain T cells in children with intractable seizures. Whole-study results and caveats: Pre- and post-surgery blood differed in depth, so pre-surgery absences may be undersampling.

Here immunoSEQ multiplex PCR was the method, and the copy in TCRdb shows in-frame clones only, minus some. This table has a few hundred thousand clones, nearly 95% appearing once. For this clone: Its matching antigen is unknown.

This CDR3 is 15 amino acids long. Trimming stripped 2 bases from V and 4 bases from J, with 14 bases between. Germline V CDR1 and CDR2: LGHDT, YNNKEL (reference sequence). The time point denotes: blood from clinic visit 5 months post-surgery; TSC patient then seizure free. Sequencing was limited to surgery cases with top T cell transcript signatures in brain tissue. Before surgery, patients took at least one anti-epileptic drug. V usage is TRBV3-1 (or the pseudogene TRBV3-2) and J usage is TRBJ2-5; weak D call: TRBD1 (5 bases). The sample was peripheral blood, taken less than 6 months after surgery. This TCR came from a boy under three years old with tuberous sclerosis and intractable seizures. CDR3 DNA: TGTGCCAGCAGCCAAACGCAGGGTCGAGTAGAGACCCAGTACTTC. Encoded protein: CASSQTQGRVETQYF.